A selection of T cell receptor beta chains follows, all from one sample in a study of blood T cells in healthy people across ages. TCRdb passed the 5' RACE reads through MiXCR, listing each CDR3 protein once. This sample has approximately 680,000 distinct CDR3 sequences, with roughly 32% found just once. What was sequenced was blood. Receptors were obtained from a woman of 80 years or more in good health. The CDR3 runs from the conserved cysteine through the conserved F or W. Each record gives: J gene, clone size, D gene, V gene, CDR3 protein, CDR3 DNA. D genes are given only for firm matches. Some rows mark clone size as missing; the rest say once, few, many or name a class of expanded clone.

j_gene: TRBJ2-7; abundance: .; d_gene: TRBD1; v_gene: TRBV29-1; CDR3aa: CSVPGQGTYEQYF; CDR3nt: TGCAGCGTCCCAGGACAGGGAACCTACGAGCAGTACTTC
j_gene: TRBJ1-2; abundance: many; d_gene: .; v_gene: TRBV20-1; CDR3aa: CSARRDTRTYGYTF; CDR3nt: TGCAGTGCTAGGAGGGACACACGAACCTATGGCTACACCTTC
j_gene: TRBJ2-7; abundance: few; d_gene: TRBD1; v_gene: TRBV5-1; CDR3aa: CASSLAPGQGPYEQYF; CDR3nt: TGCGCCAGCAGCTTGGCACCGGGACAGGGGCCCTACGAGCAGTACTTC
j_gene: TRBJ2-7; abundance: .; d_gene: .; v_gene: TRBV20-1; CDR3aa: CSARSSYPAYEQYF; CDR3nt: TGCAGTGCTAGATCATCCTATCCAGCCTACGAGCAGTACTTC
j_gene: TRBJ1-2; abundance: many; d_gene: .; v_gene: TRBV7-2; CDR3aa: CASSSGGPDHGYTF; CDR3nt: TGTGCCAGCAGTTCTGGGGGGCCCGATCATGGCTACACCTTC
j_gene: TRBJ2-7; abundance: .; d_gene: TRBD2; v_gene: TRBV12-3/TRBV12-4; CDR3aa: CASSSGTSGGNHEQYF; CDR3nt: TGTGCCAGCAGCTCCGGGACTAGCGGGGGGAACCACGAGCAGTACTTC
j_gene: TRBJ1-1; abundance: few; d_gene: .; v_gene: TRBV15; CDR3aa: CATSTSDGLREAFF; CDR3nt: TGTGCCACCAGCACCAGCGACGGTTTAAGAGAAGCTTTCTTT
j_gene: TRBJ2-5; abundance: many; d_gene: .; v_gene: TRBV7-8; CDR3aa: CASSPPWWASSQETQYF; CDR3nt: TGTGCCAGCAGCCCCCCGTGGTGGGCAAGTAGCCAAGAGACCCAGTACTTC
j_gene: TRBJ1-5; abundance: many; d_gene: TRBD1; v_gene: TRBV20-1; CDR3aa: CSVLDPGQGFYQPQHF; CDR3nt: TGCAGTGTTTTGGACCCGGGACAGGGCTTCTATCAGCCCCAGCATTTT
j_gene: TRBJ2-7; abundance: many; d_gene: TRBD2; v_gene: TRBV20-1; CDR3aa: CSASSGTSGGYEQYF; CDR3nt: TGCAGTGCTAGCTCCGGGACTAGCGGGGGGTACGAGCAGTACTTC
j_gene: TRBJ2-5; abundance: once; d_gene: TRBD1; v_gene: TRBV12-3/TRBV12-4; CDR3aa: CASRPGQGNGEQYF; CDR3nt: TGTGCCAGCAGACCGGGACAGGGTAACGGGGAGCAGTACTTC
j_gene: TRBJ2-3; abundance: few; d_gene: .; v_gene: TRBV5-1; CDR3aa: CASSLARHSADTQYF; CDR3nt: TGCGCCAGCAGCTTGGCTCGGCACAGCGCAGATACGCAGTATTTT
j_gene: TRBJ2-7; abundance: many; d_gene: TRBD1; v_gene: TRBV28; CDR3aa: CASSFKGGNSYEQYF; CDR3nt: TGTGCCAGCAGTTTCAAAGGGGGCAATTCCTACGAGCAGTACTTC
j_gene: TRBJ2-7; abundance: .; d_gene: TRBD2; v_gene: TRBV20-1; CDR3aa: CSARGLAKDAFYEQYF; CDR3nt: TGCAGTGCTAGGGGACTAGCGAAAGATGCTTTCTACGAGCAGTACTTC
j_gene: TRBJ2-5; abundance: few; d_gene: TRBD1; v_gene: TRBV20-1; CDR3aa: CSARTGQETRYF; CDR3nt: TGCAGTGCTAGGACAGGGCAAGAGACCCGGTACTTC
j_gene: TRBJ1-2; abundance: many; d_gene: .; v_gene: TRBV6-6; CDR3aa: CASSYDVGYGYTF; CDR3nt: TGTGCCAGCAGTTACGACGTAGGCTATGGCTACACCTTC
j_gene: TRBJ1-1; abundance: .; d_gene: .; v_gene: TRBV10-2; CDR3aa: CASSESQRGQAFF; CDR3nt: TGCGCCAGCAGTGAGTCGCAACGGGGGCAAGCTTTCTTT
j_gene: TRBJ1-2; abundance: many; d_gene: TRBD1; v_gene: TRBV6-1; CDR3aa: CASILGQASYGYTF; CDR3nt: TGTGCCAGCATCCTGGGACAGGCCAGCTATGGCTACACCTTC
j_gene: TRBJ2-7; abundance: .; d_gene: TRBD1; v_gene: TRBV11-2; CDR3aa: CASSQGQGLYNEQYF; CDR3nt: TGTGCCAGCAGCCAGGGACAGGGCCTCTACAATGAGCAGTACTTC
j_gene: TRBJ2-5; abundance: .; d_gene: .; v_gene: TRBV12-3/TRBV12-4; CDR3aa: CASSRLGAWEQYF; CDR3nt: TGTGCCAGCAGTAGACTGGGGGCTTGGGAGCAGTACTTC
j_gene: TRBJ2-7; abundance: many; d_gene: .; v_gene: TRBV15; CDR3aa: CATSRDRQHEQYF; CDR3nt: TGTGCCACCAGCAGAGATCGCCAGCACGAGCAGTACTTC
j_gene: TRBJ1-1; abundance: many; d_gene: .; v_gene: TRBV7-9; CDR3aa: CASSRPQEDTEAFF; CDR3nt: TGTGCCAGCAGCCGACCGCAGGAGGACACTGAAGCTTTCTTT
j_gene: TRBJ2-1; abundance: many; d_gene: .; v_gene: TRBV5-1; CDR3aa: CASSLAQNEQFF; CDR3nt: TGCGCCAGCAGCTTGGCACAGAATGAGCAGTTCTTC
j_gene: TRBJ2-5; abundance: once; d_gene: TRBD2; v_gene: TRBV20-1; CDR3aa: CGARDFQRGYQETQYF; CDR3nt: TGCGGTGCTAGAGATTTTCAGCGGGGGTACCAAGAGACCCAGTACTTC
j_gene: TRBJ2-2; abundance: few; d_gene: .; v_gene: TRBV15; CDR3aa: CATSREAAKNTGELFF; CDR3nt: TGTGCCACCAGCAGAGAGGCCGCAAAGAACACCGGGGAGCTGTTTTTT
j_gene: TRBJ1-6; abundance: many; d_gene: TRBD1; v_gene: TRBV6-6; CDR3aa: CASSKQGRYNSPLHF; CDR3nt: TGTGCCAGCAGTAAACAGGGGAGGTATAATTCACCCCTCCACTTT
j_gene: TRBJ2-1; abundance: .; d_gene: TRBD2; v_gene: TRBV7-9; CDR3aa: CASSFYSSGVHNEQFF; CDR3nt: TGTGCCAGCAGCTTCTATTCTAGCGGGGTCCACAATGAGCAGTTCTTC
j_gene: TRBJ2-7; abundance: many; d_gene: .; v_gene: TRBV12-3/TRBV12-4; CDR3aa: CASSFAGHEQYF; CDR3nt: TGTGCCAGCAGTTTTGCCGGGCACGAGCAGTACTTC
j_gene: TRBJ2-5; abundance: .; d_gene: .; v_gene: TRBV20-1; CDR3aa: CSARDPWRESGETQYF; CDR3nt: TGCAGTGCTAGAGACCCTTGGAGGGAGTCGGGTGAGACCCAGTACTTC
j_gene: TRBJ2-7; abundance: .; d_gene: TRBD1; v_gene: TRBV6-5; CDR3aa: CASSNGAQGYPYEQYF; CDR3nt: TGTGCCAGCAGCAACGGGGCACAGGGGTACCCCTACGAGCAGTACTTC
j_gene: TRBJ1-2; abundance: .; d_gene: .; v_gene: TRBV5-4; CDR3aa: CVSSLGDPKRSYGYTF; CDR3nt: TGTGTCAGCAGCTTGGGAGACCCGAAGCGAAGCTATGGCTACACCTTC
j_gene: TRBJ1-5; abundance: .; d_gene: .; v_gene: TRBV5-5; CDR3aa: CASSRTDKQGQPQHF; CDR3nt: TGTGCCAGCAGCCGTACAGACAAGCAAGGTCAGCCCCAGCATTTT
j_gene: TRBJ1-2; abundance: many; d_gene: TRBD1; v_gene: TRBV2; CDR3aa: CASRQGDGYTF; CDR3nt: TGTGCCAGCCGACAGGGGGATGGCTACACCTTC
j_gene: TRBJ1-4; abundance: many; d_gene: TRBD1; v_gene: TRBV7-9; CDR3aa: CASSLANDRGNEKLFF; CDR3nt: TGTGCCAGCAGCTTAGCCAACGACAGGGGAAATGAAAAACTGTTTTTT
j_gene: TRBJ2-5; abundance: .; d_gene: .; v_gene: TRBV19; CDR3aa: CASSMGGTAQETQYF; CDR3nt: TGTGCCAGTAGTATGGGGGGAACAGCCCAAGAGACCCAGTACTTC
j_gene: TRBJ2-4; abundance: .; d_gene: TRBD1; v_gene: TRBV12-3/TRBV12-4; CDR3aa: CASRTTGGTSNIQYF; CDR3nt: TGTGCCAGCAGAACAACAGGGGGCACGTCAAACATTCAGTACTTC
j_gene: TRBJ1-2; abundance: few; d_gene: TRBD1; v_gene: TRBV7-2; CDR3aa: CASSFRNGQASKGYTF; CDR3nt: TGTGCCAGCAGCTTCAGAAACGGACAGGCCTCAAAGGGCTACACCTTC
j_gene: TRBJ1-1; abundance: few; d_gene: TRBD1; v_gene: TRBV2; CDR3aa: CASRDRGTGAFF; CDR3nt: TGTGCCAGCAGGGACAGGGGGACTGGAGCTTTCTTT
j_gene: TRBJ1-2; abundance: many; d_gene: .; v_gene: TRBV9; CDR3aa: CASSVFQGNYGYTF; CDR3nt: TGTGCCAGCAGCGTATTTCAGGGGAACTATGGCTACACCTTC
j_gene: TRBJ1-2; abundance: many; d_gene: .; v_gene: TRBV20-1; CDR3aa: CSARDVEGYGYTF; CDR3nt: TGCAGTGCCAGAGACGTCGAAGGCTATGGCTACACCTTC
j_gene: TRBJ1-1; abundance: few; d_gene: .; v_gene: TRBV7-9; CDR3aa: CASSLETGIAEAFF; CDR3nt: TGTGCCAGCAGCTTAGAGACAGGAATAGCTGAAGCTTTCTTT
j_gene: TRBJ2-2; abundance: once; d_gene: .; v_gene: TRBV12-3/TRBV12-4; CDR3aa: CASTRLTGELFF; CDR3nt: TGTGCCAGCACCCGGCTGACCGGGGAGCTGTTTTTT
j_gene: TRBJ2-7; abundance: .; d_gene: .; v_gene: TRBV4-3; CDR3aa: CASSPAVLNYEQYF; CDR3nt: TGCGCCAGCAGCCCAGCGGTTCTGAACTACGAGCAGTACTTC
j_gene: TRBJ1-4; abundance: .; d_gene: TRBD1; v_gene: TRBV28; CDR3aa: CASRPTGLTEKLFF; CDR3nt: TGTGCCAGCAGACCGACAGGGTTGACTGAAAAACTGTTTTTT
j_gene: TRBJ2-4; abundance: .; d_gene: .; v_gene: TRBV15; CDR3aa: CATSRGQPKNIQYF; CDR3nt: TGTGCCACCAGCAGAGGACAGCCGAAAAACATTCAGTACTTC
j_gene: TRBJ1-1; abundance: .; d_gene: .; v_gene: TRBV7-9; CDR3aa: CASIRGGENTEAFF; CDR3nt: TGTGCCAGCATCCGGGGAGGGGAAAACACTGAAGCTTTCTTT
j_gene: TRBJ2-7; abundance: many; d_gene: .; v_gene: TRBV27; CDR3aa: CASSLRLRQGYEQYF; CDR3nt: TGTGCCAGCAGTTTAAGACTCCGGCAGGGTTACGAGCAGTACTTC
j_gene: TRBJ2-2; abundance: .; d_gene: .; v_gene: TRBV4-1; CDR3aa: CASRQVNTGELFF; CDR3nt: TGCGCCAGCAGACAGGTTAACACCGGGGAGCTGTTTTTT
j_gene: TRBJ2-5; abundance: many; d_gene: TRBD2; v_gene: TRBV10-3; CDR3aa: CAISEPPGGAGGEETQYF; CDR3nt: TGTGCCATCAGTGAGCCTCCGGGGGGAGCGGGGGGTGAAGAGACCCAGTACTTC
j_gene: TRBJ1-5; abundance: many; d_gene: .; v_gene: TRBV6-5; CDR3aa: CASSPDGTSNQPQHF; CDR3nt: TGTGCCAGCAGTCCGGACGGTACTAGCAATCAGCCCCAGCATTTT